A selection of T cell receptor beta chains follows, all from one sample in a study of blood T cell repertoires in COVID-19. Sequencing used immunoSEQ multiplex PCR; TCRdb keeps in-frame clones, though not all of them. Seen here are some 290,000 clones, 85% to 90% observed once, and the top ten hold roughly 2.9%. Material for sequencing was peripheral blood. Every receptor here comes from a woman aged 25 to 39 with COVID-19, enrolled during active disease. Both conserved end residues are part of each CDR3. The D gene is left open where the match is weak. Clone sizes are given selectively: once, few, many, or a class where the clone is expanded.

V: TRBV6-5
D: TRBD1
J: TRBJ2-7
size: -
CDR3: CASSYALDRANYEQYF
DNA: TGTGCCAGCAGTTACGCGCTGGACAGGGCGAATTACGAGCAGTACTTC

V: TRBV4-1
D: -
J: TRBJ2-4
size: once
CDR3: CASSQEQTVAKNIQYF
DNA: TGCGCCAGCAGCCAAGAACAGACAGTAGCCAAAAACATTCAGTACTTC

V: TRBV18
D: -
J: TRBJ2-5
size: -
CDR3: CASSPGQQETQYF
DNA: TGTGCCAGCTCACCCGGACAGCAAGAGACCCAGTACTTC

V: TRBV9
D: -
J: TRBJ2-7
size: -
CDR3: CASSTQIYEQYF
DNA: TGTGCCAGCAGCACCCAGATCTACGAGCAGTACTTC

V: TRBV2
D: TRBD1
J: TRBJ1-5
size: -
CDR3: CASSEGQVQHF
DNA: TGTGCCAGCAGCGAGGGACAGGTCCAGCATTTT

V: TRBV25-1
D: TRBD1
J: TRBJ1-1
size: -
CDR3: CASSVGQGSWITEAFF
DNA: TGTGCCAGCAGTGTGGGACAGGGAAGTTGGATCACTGAAGCTTTCTTT

V: TRBV2
D: TRBD2
J: TRBJ2-3
size: -
CDR3: CASRIFLAEQIYF
DNA: TGTGCCAGCCGGATCTTTCTAGCGGAACAAATCTATTTT

V: TRBV19
D: TRBD2
J: TRBJ2-2
size: -
CDR3: CASTYPSGSGTGELFF
DNA: TGTGCCAGTACCTACCCTAGCGGGAGTGGCACCGGGGAGCTGTTTTTT

V: TRBV9
D: -
J: TRBJ2-7
size: -
CDR3: CASSGGTAGDEQYF
DNA: TGTGCCAGCAGCGGAGGGACAGCGGGAGACGAGCAGTACTTC

V: TRBV2
D: -
J: TRBJ1-6
size: -
CDR3: CASMPTGPSSYNSPLHF
DNA: TGTGCCAGCATGCCGACGGGTCCCAGCTCCTATAATTCACCCCTCCACTTT

V: TRBV28
D: TRBD1
J: TRBJ1-1
size: once
CDR3: CASSPDRGLGNTEAFF
DNA: TGTGCCAGCAGTCCAGACAGGGGGCTCGGGAACACTGAAGCTTTCTTT

V: TRBV6-5
D: -
J: TRBJ1-3
size: -
CDR3: CASSYGEGGSGNTIYF
DNA: TGTGCCAGCAGTTACGGGGAGGGGGGTTCTGGAAACACCATATATTTT

V: TRBV14
D: -
J: TRBJ2-2
size: -
CDR3: CASSALVGAGELFF
DNA: TGTGCCAGCAGCGCTCTTGTAGGGGCCGGGGAGCTGTTTTTT

V: TRBV2
D: -
J: TRBJ2-3
size: -
CDR3: CASSTDSKDTQYF
DNA: TGTGCCAGCAGTACGGACTCGAAAGATACGCAGTATTTT

V: TRBV27
D: -
J: TRBJ2-7
size: -
CDR3: CASSRTGNTYEQYF
DNA: TGTGCCAGCAGTCGGACGGGAAACACCTACGAGCAGTACTTC

V: TRBV15
D: -
J: TRBJ2-1
size: -
CDR3: CATSTPKAGDNEQFF
DNA: TGTGCCACCAGCACTCCCAAAGCCGGAGACAATGAGCAGTTCTTC

V: TRBV5-1
D: -
J: TRBJ1-5
size: -
CDR3: CASSPAGTNNQPQHF
DNA: TGCGCCAGCAGCCCAGCCGGGACTAACAATCAGCCCCAGCATTTT

V: TRBV12-3/TRBV12-4
D: -
J: TRBJ2-3
size: -
CDR3: CASSLLGEDTQYF
DNA: TGTGCCAGCAGCCTACTGGGCGAAGATACGCAGTATTTT

V: TRBV19
D: TRBD2
J: TRBJ2-1
size: -
CDR3: CASQTSGRAAEQFF
DNA: TGTGCCAGTCAAACTAGCGGGAGGGCCGCTGAGCAGTTCTTC

V: TRBV5-1
D: -
J: TRBJ2-5
size: -
CDR3: CASSLGQEYQETQYF
DNA: TGCGCCAGCAGCTTGGGACAGGAGTACCAAGAGACCCAGTACTTC

V: TRBV9
D: -
J: TRBJ2-1
size: -
CDR3: CASSVVDRTSGEQFF
DNA: TGTGCCAGCAGCGTAGTGGATAGAACCTCGGGTGAGCAGTTCTTC

V: TRBV5-4
D: -
J: TRBJ1-6
size: -
CDR3: CASSGGTSPLHF
DNA: TGTGCCAGCAGTGGGGGGACTTCACCCCTCCACTTT

V: TRBV3-1/TRBV3-2
D: -
J: TRBJ1-6
size: once
CDR3: CASSQNGVSPLHF
DNA: TGTGCCAGCAGCCAAAACGGGGTTTCACCCCTCCACTTT